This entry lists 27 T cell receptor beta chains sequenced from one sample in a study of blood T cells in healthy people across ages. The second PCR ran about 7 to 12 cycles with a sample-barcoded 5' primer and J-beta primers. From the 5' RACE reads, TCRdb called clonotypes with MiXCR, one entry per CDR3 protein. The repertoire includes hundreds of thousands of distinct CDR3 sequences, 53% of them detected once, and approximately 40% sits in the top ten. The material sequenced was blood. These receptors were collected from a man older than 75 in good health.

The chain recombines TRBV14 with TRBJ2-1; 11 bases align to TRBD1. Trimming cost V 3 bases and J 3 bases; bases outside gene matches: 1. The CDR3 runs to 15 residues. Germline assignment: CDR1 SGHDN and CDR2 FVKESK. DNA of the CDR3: TGTGCCAGCAGCCAGGGACAGGGGGTCTACAATGAGCAGTTCTTC. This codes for CASSQGQGVYNEQFF.

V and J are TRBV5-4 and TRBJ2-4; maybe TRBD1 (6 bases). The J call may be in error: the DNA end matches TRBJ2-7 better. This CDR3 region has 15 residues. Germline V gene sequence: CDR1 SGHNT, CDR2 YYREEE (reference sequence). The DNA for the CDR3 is TGTGCCAGCAGCTTGGGACAGGACGGGTCCTACGAGCAGTACTTC. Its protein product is CASSLGQDGSYEQYF.

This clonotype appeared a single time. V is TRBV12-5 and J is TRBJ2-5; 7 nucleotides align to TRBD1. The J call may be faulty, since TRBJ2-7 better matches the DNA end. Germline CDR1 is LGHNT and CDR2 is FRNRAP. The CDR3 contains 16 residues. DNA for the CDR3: TGTGCTAGTGGCCCCCACCCGCGCAGGGGGAATTACGAGCAGTACTTC. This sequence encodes CASGPHPRRGNYEQYF.

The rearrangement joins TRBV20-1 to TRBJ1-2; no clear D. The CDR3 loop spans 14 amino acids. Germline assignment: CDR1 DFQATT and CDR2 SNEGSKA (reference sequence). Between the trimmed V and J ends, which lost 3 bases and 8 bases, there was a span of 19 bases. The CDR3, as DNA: TGCAGTGCTAGCGATTCGTCCGTGAAGGACGGCTACACCTTC. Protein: CSASDSSVKDGYTF.

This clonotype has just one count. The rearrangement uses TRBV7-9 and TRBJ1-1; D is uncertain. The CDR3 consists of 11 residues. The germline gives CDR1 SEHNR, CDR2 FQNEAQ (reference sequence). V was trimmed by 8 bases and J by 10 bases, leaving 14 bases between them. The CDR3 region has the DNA TGTGCCAGCTCACGCGGGGAGAGAGCTTTCTTT. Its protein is CASSRGERAFF.

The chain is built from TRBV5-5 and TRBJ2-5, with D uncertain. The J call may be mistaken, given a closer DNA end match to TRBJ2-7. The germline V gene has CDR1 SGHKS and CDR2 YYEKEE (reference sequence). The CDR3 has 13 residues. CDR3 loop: CASSLTFTYEQYF. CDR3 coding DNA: TGTGCCAGCAGCTTGACGTTTACCTACGAGCAGTACTTC.

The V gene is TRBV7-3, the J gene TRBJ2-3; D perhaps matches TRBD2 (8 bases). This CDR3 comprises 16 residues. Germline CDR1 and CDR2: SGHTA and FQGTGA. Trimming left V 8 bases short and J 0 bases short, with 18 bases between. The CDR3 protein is CASGKGASGSTDTQYF. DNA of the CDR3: TGTGCCAGCGGAAAGGGGGCTAGCGGGAGCACAGATACGCAGTATTTT.

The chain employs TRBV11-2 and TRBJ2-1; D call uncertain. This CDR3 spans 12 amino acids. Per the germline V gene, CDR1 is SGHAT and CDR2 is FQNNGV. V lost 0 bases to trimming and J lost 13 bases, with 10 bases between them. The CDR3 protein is CASSLDVVNQFF. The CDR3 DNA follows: TGTGCCAGCAGCTTAGATGTGGTGAACCAGTTCTTC.

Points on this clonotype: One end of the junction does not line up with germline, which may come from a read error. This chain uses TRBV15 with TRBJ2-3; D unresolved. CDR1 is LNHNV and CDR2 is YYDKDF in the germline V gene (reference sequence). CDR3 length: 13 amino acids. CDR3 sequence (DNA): TGTGCCACCAGCCGAGATTCAGGTGCATACGCGTATTTT. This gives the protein CATSRDSGAYAYF.

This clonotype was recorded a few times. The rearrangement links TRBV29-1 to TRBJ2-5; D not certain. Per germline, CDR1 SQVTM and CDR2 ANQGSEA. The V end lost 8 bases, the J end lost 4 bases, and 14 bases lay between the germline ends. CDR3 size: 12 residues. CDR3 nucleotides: TGCAGCCACATCGAGGAGCGAGAGACCCAGTACTTC. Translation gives CSHIEERETQYF.

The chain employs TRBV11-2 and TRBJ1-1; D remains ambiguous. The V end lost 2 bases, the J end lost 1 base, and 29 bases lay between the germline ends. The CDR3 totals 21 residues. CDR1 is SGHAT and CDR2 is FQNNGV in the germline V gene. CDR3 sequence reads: CASSLLLPSRIRIGGNTEAFF. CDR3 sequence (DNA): TGTGCCAGCAGCTTATTATTACCGTCTAGGATACGGATAGGCGGGAACACTGAAGCTTTCTTT.

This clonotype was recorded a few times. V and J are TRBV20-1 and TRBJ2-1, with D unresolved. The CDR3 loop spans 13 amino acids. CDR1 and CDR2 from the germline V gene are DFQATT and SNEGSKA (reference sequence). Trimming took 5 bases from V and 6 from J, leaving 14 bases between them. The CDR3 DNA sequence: TGCAGTGCTTTAGTACCCTCGAGCAATGAGCAGTTCTTC. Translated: CSALVPSSNEQFF.

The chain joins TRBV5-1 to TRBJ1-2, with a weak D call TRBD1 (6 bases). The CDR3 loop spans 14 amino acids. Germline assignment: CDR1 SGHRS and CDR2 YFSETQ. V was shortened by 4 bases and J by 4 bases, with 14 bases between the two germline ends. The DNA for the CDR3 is TGCGCCAGCAGCCCGCTGACAGGTAGCTATGGCTACACCTTC. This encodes CASSPLTGSYGYTF.

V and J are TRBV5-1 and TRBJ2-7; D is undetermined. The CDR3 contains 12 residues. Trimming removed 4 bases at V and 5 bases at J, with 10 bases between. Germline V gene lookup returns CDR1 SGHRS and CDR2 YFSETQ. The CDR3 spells CASSAFMNEQYF. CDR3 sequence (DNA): TGCGCCAGCAGCGCCTTCATGAACGAGCAGTACTTC.

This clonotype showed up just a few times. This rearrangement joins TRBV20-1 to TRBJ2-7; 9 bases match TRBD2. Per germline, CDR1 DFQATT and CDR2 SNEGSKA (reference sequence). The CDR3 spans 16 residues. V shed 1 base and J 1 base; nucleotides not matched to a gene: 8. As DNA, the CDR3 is TGCAGTGCTAGAGGCAAACTAGCGGGTTATTCCTACGAGCAGTACTTC. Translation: CSARGKLAGYSYEQYF.

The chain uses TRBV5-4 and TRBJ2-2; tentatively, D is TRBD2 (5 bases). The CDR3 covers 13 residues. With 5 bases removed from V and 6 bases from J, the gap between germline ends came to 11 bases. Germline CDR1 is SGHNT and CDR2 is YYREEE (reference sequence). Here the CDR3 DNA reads TGTGCCAGCAGTCTAACTAGTTCCGGGGAGCTGTTTTTT. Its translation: CASSLTSSGELFF. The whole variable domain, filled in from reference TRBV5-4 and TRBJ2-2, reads ETGVTQSPTHLIKTRGQQVTLRCSSQSGHNTVSWYQQALGQGPQFIFQYYREEENGRGNFPPRFSGLQFPNYSSELNVNALELDDSALYLCASSLTSSGELFFGEGSRLTVL.

DNA for the CDR3: TGCAGTGGGACAGCGGGAGGCCGCCGAGAGACCCAGTACTTC. It is translated as CSGTAGGRRETQYF. The chain employs TRBV20-1 and TRBJ2-5; TRBD2 agrees at 9 bases. The V segment lost 7 bases and the J segment 4 bases; nucleotides outside the gene matches: 10. CDR3 length equals 14 residues. CDR1 and CDR2 from the germline V gene are DFQATT and SNEGSKA (reference sequence).

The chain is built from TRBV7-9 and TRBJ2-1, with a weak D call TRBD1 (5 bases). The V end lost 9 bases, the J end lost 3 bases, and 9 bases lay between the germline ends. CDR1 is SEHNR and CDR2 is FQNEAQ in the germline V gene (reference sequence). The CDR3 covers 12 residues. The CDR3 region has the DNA TGTGCCAGTGGGGCTGGCTACAATGAGCAGTTCTTC. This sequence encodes CASGAGYNEQFF.

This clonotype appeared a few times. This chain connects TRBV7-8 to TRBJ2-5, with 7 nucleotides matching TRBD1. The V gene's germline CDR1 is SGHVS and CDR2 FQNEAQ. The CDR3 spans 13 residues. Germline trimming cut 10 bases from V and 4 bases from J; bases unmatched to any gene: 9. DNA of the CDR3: TGTGCCATAAGGATCAGGGGGAGAGAGACCCAGTACTTC. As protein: CAIRIRGRETQYF.

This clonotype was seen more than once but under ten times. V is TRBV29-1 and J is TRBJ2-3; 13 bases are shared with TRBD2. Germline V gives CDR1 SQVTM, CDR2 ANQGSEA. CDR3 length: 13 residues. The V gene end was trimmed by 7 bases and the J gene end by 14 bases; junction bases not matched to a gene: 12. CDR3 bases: TGCAGCGCCCGACTAGCGGGGGGTCTTTACGCGTATTTT. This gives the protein CSARLAGGLYAYF.

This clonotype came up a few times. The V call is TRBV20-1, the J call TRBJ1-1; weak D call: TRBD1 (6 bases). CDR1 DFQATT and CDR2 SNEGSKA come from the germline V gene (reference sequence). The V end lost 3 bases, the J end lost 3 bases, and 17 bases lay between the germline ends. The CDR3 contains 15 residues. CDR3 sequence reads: CSASGIYREDTEAFF. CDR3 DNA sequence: TGCAGTGCTAGTGGAATATACAGGGAGGACACTGAAGCTTTCTTT.

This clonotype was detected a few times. Written as DNA, the CDR3 is TGCAGTGCTAGAATTAGCGGGAGTGTTTACGAGCAGTACTTC. It yields the protein CSARISGSVYEQYF. V and J are TRBV20-1 and TRBJ2-7; 9 bases align to TRBD2. This CDR3 is built from 14 residues. Germline assignment: CDR1 DFQATT and CDR2 SNEGSKA (reference sequence). After removal of 2 bases from V and 4 bases from J, the junction contained 6 bases not matched to a gene.

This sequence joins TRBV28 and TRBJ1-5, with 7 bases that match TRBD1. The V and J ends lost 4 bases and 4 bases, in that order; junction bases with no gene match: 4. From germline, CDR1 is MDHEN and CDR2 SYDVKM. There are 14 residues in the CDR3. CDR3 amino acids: CASSSTGMNQPQHF. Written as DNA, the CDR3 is TGTGCCAGCAGTTCGACAGGGATGAATCAGCCCCAGCATTTT.

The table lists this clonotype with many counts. CDR3 bases: TGCAGTGCCAACAGGGGAGGGGAGACCCAGTACTTC. The encoded protein is CSANRGGETQYF. V and J are TRBV20-1 and TRBJ2-5; D could derive from TRBD1 or TRBD2 (7 bases each). The CDR3 covers 12 residues. Germline CDR1 is DFQATT and CDR2 is SNEGSKA (reference sequence). The V end was cut by 6 bases, the J end by 5 bases, with 13 bases between.

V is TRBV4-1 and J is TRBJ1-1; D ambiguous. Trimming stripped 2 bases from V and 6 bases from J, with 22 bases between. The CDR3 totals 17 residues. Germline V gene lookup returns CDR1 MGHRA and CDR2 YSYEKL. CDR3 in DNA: TGCGCCAGCAGCCAACTCGCGGGGATCCGAGGATTCGCTGAAGCTTTCTTT. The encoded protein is CASSQLAGIRGFAEAFF.

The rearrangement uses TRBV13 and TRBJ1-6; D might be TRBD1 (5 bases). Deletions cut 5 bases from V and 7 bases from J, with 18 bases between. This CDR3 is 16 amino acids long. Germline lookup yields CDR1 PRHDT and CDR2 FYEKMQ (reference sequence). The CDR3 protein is CASSRDPGPSNSPLHF. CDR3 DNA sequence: TGTGCCAGCAGCCGAGACCCGGGACCGTCGAATTCACCCCTCCACTTT.

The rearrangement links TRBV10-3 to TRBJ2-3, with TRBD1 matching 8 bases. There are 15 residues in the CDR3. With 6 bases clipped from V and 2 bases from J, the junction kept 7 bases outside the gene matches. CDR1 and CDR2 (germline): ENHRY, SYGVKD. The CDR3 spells CAIRTDRASTDTQYF. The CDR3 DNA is TGTGCCATCAGGACGGACAGGGCCTCCACAGATACGCAGTATTTT.